The 3 T cell receptor beta chains below all came from one sample that was sequenced in a study of blood T cells in healthy people across ages. A second roughly 6 to 11 cycle PCR used barcoded and J-beta primers. MiXCR was run by TCRdb on the 5' RACE reads, yielding one entry per CDR3 protein. The sample lists over 950,000 distinct CDR3 sequences; 30% to 40% were seen once. Sequences were obtained from blood. Receptor source: a man aged 18 to 29 in good health.

The chain carries TRBV3-1 and TRBJ2-1, with 8 bases lining up with TRBD2. V trimming: 4 bases; J trimming: 8 bases; junction bases outside the gene matches: 13. This CDR3 is 16 amino acids long. Germline values: CDR1 LGHDT, CDR2 YNNKEL (reference sequence). For the CDR3, the DNA is TGTGCCAGCAGCCGTCTAGACGGACTAGCTTTCGATGAGCAGTTCTTC. This codes for CASSRLDGLAFDEQFF.

With respect to this clonotype: One end of the junction fails to match germline, which may point to a read error. V gene TRBV7-3 combines with J gene TRBJ2-1; TRBD1 agrees at 9 bases. The CDR3 consists of 15 residues. Germline-derived CDR1 and CDR2 are SGHTA and FQGTGA. The CDR3 spells CASSLLGQGTDDQFF. CDR3 in DNA: TGTGCCAGCAGCCTCCTGGGACAGGGAACGGATGATCAGTTCTTC.

There are a few counts of this clonotype. The CDR3 loop reads CASSLIGDDEQFF. The DNA for the CDR3 is TGTGCCAGCAGCTTAATCGGTGACGATGAGCAGTTCTTC. The V gene is TRBV7-9, the J gene TRBJ2-1, with unresolved D. This CDR3 has 13 residues. Germline V gene lookup returns CDR1 SEHNR and CDR2 FQNEAQ (reference sequence). V lost 2 bases and J 8 bases, leaving 10 bases between the germline ends.